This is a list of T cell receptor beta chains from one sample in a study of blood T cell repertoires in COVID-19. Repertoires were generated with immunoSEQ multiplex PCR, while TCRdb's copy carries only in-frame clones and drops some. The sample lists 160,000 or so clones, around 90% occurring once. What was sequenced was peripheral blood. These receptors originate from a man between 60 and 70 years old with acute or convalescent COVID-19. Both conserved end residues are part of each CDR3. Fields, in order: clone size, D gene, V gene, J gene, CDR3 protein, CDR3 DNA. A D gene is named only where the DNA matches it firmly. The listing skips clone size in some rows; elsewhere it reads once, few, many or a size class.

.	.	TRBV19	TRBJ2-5	CASSIGGEETQYF	TGTGCCAGTAGTATAGGGGGGGAAGAGACCCAGTACTTC
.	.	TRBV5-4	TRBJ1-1	CASSLKRSGETEAFF	TGTGCCAGCAGCTTAAAAAGATCTGGGGAGACTGAAGCTTTCTTT
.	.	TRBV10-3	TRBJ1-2	CAISVDSSYGYTF	TGTGCCATCTCCGTTGACAGTTCCTATGGCTACACCTTC
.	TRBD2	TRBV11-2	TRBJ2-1	CASSFGPSGGFSYNEQFF	TGTGCCAGCAGCTTTGGTCCTAGCGGGGGTTTCTCCTACAATGAGCAGTTCTTC
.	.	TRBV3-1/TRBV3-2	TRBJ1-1	CASSQAGGGQAEAFF	TGTGCCAGCAGCCAGGCCGGAGGCGGGCAGGCTGAAGCTTTCTTT
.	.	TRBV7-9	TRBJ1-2	CASSRTGPYGYTF	TGTGCCAGCAGCCGTACAGGGCCCTATGGCTACACCTTC
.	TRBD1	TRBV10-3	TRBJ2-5	CAVTGTGETQYF	TGTGCCGTGACAGGGACGGGGGAGACCCAGTACTTC
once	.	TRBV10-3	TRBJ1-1	CAISRSPEAAFF	TGTGCCATCAGTCGGTCCCCGGAGGCCGCTTTCTTT
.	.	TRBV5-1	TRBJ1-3	CASRVGVSGNTIYF	TGCGCCAGCAGGGTGGGCGTCTCTGGAAACACCATATATTTT
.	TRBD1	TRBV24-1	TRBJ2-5	CATSENPGQGKETQYF	TGTGCCACCAGTGAAAATCCGGGACAGGGGAAAGAGACCCAGTACTTC
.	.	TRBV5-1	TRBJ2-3	CASSLVGASTDTQYF	TGCGCCAGCAGCTTGGTGGGGGCTAGCACAGATACGCAGTATTTT
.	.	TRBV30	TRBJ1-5	CAWSVGGYNQPQHF	TGTGCCTGGAGTGTCGGGGGGTACAATCAGCCCCAGCATTTT
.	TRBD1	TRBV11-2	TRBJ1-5	CASSPTGSSQPQHF	TGTGCCAGCAGCCCGACAGGGAGTAGTCAGCCCCAGCATTTT
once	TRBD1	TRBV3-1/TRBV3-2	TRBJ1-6	CASSQEGQGTPLHF	TGTGCCAGCAGCCAAGAGGGACAGGGTACACCCCTCCACTTT
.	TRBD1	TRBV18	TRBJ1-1	CASSKNRQGALTEAFF	TGTGCCAGCTCCAAGAATAGACAGGGGGCATTAACTGAAGCTTTCTTT
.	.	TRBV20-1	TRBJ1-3	CSASGHSSGNTIYF	TGCAGTGCTAGTGGTCATAGCTCTGGAAACACCATATATTTT
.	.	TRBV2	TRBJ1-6	CASSEAPDSPSPLHF	TGTGCCAGCAGTGAAGCGCCGGACAGCCCTTCACCCCTCCACTTT
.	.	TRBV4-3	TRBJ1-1	CASSQEIGWPEAFF	TGCGCCAGCAGCCAAGAAATCGGGTGGCCTGAAGCTTTCTTT
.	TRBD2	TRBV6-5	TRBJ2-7	CASSLSGGTAYEQYF	TGTGCCAGCAGTCTCAGCGGGGGGACGGCCTACGAGCAGTACTTC
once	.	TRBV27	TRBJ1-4	CASSPQALREKLFF	TGTGCCAGCAGCCCACAGGCCCTCCGTGAAAAACTGTTTTTT
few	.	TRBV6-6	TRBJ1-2	CASGLPQGIANYGYTF	TGTGCCAGCGGATTGCCCCAGGGGATAGCTAACTATGGCTACACCTTC
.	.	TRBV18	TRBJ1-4	CASSPQRGEKLFF	TGTGCCAGCTCACCACAGCGGGGGGAAAAACTGTTTTTT
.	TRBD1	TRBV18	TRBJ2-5	CASSRTGGGETQYF	TGTGCCAGCTCCCGCACAGGGGGCGGGGAGACCCAGTACTTC
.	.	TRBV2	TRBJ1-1	CASSEVAGSAFF	TGTGCCAGCAGTGAAGTGGCAGGGTCTGCTTTCTTT
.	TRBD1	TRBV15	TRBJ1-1	CATSGQGRPAEAFF	TGTGCCACCAGCGGACAGGGGAGGCCCGCTGAAGCTTTCTTT
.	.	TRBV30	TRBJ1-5	CAYTPGQTVQPQHF	TGTGCCTACACGCCCGGACAGACGGTTCAGCCCCAGCATTTT
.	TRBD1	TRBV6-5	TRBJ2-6	CASSPDRVGANVLTF	TGTGCCAGCAGTCCTGACAGGGTTGGGGCCAACGTCCTGACTTTC
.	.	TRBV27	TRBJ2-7	CASSRTERGIYEQYF	TGTGCCAGCAGTCGGACGGAAAGGGGAATCTACGAGCAGTACTTC
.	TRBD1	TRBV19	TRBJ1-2	CASSSGQGKDGYTF	TGTGCCAGTAGTTCCGGACAGGGAAAAGATGGCTACACCTTC
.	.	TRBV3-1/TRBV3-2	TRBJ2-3	CASSQGQGVNLKDTQYF	TGTGCCAGCAGCCAAGGTCAGGGTGTGAACCTGAAAGATACGCAGTATTTT
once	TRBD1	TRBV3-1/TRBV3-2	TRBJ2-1	CASSLYRGVVGDEQFF	TGTGCCAGCAGCCTATACAGGGGGGTGGTGGGCGATGAGCAGTTCTTC
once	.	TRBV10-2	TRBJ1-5	CASSQLGNQPQHF	TGCGCCAGCAGTCAATTAGGCAATCAGCCCCAGCATTTT
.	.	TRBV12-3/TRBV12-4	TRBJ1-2	CASSSRQSYGYTF	TGTGCCAGCAGTTCCAGACAGAGCTATGGCTACACCTTC
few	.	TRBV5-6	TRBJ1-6	CASSSTGTRFNSPLHF	TGTGCCAGCAGCTCCACCGGGACACGCTTTAATTCACCCCTCCACTTT
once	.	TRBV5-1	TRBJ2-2	CASSLASGNTGELFF	TGCGCCAGCAGCTTGGCCAGCGGGAACACCGGGGAGCTGTTTTTT
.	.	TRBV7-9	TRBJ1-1	CASSAPQGNTEAFF	TGTGCCAGCAGCGCCCCACAGGGAAACACTGAAGCTTTCTTT
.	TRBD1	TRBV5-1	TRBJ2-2	CASSLEGTGTGELFF	TGCGCCAGCAGCTTGGAAGGGACAGGCACCGGGGAGCTGTTTTTT